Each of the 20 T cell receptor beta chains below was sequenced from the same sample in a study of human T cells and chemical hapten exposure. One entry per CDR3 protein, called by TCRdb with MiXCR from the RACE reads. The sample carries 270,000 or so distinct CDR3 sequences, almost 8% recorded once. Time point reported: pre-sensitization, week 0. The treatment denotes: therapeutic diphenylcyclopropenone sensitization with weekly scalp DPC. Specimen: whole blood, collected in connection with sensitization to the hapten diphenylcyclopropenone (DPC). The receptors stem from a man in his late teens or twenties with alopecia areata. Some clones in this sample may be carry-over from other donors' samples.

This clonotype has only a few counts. The CDR3: CASRGTAASVEQETQYF. The CDR3 nucleotides read TGTGCCAGCAGGGGGACAGCGGCCTCCGTAGAACAAGAGACCCAGTACTTC. The gene calls are TRBV3-1 and TRBJ2-5; 7 nucleotides match TRBD1. The CDR3 consists of 17 residues. CDR1 is LGHDT and CDR2 is YNNKEL in the germline V gene (reference sequence). Trimming removed 6 bases from V and 2 bases from J; junction bases left unmatched: 15.

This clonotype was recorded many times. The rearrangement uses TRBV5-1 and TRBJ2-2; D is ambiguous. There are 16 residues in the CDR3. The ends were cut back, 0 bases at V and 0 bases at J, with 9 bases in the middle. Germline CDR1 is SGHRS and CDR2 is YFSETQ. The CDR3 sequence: CASSLDLIANTGELFF. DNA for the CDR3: TGCGCCAGCAGCTTGGATTTAATTGCGAACACCGGGGAGCTGTTTTTT.

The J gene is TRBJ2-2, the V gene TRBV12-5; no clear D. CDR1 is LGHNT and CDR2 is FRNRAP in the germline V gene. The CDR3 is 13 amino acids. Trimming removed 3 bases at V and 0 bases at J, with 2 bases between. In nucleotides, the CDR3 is TGTGCTAGTGGTTTACCGAACACCGGGGAGCTGTTTTTT. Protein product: CASGLPNTGELFF. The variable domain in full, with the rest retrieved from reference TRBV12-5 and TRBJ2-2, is DARVTQTPRHKVTEMGQEVTMRCQPILGHNTVFWYRQTMMQGLELLAYFRNRAPLDDSGMPKDRFSAEMPDATLATLKIQPSEPRDSAVYFCASGLPNTGELFFGEGSRLTVL.

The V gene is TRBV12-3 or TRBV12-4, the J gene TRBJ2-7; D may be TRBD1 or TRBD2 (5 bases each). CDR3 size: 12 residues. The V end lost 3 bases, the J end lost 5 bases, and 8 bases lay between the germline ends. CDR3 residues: CASSLGVNEQYV. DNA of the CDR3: TGTGCCAGCAGTTTGGGGGTCAACGAGCAGTACGTC.

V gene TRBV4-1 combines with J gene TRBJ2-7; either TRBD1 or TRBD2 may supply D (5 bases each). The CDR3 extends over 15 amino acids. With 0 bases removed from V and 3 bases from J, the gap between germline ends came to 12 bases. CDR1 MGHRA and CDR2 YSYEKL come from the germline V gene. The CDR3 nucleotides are TGCGCCAGCAGCCAAGAGGGACGGTCACTCTACGAGCAGTACTTC. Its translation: CASSQEGRSLYEQYF.

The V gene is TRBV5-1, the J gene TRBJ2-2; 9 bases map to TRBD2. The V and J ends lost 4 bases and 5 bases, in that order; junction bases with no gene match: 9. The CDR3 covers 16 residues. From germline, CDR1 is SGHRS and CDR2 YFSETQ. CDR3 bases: TGCGCCAGCAGCGTTACTAGCGGGCGCTTGACCGGGGAGCTGTTTTTT. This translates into CASSVTSGRLTGELFF.

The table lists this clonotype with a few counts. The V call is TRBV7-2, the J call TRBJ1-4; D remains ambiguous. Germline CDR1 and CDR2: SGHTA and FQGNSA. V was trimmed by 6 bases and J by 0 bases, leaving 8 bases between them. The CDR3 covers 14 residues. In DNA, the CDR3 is TGTGCCAGCAGAGTGGATGCAACTAATGAAAAACTGTTTTTT. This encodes CASRVDATNEKLFF.

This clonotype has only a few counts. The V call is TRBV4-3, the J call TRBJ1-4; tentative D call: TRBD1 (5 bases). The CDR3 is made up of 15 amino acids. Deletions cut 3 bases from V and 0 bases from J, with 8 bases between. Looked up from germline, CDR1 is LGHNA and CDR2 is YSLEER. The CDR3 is CASSQRGATNEKLFF. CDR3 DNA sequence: TGCGCCAGCAGCCAGCGGGGGGCAACTAATGAAAAACTGTTTTTT.

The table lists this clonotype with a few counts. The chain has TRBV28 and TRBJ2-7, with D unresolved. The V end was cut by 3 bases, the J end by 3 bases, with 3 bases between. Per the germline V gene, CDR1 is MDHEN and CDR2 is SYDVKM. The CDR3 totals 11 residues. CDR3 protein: CASSFGYEQYV. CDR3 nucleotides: TGTGCCAGCAGTTTCGGCTACGAGCAGTACGTC.

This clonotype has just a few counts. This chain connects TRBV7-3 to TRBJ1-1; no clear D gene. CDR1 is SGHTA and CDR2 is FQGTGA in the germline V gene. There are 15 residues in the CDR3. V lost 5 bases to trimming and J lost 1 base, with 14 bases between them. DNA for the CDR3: TGTGCCAGCAGCCAGAATCCCCTATCGAACACTGAAGCTTTCTTT. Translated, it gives CASSQNPLSNTEAFF.

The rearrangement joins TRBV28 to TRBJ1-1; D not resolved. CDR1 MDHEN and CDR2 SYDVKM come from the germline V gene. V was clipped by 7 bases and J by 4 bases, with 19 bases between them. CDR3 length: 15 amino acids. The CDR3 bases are TGTGCCAGCATCTCCCCGGGGAGAAAGGGCACTGAAGCTTTCTTT. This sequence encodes CASISPGRKGTEAFF.

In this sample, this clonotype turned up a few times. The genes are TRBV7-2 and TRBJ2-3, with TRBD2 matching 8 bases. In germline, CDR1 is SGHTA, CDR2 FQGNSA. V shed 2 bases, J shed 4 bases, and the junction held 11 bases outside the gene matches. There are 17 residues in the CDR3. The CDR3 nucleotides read TGTGCCAGCAGCTTATCCCCCCCCGGGACTAGACCAGATACGCAGTATTTT. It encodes CASSLSPPGTRPDTQYF. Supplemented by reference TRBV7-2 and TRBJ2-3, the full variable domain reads GAGVSQSPSNKVTEKGKDVELRCDPISGHTALYWYRQSLGQGLEFLIYFQGNSAPDKSGLPSDRFSAERTGGSVSTLTIQRTQQEDSAVYLCASSLSPPGTRPDTQYFGPGTRLTVL.

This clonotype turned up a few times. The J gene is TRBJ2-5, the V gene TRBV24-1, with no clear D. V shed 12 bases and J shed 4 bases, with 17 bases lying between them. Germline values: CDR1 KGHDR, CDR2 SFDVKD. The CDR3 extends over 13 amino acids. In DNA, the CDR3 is TGTGCCGCCCTCGAAGGGTTGCGAGAGACCCAGTACTTC. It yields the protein CAALEGLRETQYF.

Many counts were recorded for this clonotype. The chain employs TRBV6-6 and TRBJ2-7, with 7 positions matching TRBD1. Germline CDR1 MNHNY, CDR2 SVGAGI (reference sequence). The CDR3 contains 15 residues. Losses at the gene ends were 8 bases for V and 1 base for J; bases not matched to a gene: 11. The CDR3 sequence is CASVAGTVASYEQYF. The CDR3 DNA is TGTGCCAGCGTCGCCGGGACAGTGGCGTCCTACGAGCAGTACTTC.

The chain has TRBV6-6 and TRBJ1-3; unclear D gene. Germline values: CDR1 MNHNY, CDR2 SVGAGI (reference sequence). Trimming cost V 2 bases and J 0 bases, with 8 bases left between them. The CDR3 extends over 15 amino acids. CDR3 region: CASSYVGHSGNTIYF. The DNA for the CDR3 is TGTGCCAGCAGTTACGTCGGCCACTCTGGAAACACCATATATTTT.

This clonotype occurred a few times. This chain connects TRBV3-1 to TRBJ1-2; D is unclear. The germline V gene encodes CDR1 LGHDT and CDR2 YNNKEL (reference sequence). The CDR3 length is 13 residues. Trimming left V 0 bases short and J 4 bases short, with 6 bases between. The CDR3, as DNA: TGTGCCAGCAGCCAAGATCTACCCTATGGCTACACCTTC. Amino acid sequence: CASSQDLPYGYTF.

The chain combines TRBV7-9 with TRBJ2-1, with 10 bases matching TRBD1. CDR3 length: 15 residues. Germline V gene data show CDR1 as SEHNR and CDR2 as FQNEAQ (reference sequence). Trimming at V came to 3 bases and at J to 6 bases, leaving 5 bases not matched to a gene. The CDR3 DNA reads TGTGCCAGCAGCTTTCGGGACAGGGGACGCAATGAGCAGTTCTTC. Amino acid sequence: CASSFRDRGRNEQFF.

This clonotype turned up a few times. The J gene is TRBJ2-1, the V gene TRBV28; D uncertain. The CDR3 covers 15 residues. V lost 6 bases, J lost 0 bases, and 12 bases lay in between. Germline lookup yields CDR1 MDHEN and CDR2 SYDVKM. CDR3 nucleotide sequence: TGTGCCAGCAGCCTACTCGAGAGCTCCTACAATGAGCAGTTCTTC. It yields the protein CASSLLESSYNEQFF.

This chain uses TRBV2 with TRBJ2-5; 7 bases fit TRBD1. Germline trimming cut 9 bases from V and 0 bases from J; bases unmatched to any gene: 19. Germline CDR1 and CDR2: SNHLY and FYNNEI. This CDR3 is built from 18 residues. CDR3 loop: CARSHPPYRGLNQETQYF. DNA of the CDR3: TGTGCCAGGAGTCATCCCCCTTACAGGGGTTTAAACCAAGAGACCCAGTACTTC.

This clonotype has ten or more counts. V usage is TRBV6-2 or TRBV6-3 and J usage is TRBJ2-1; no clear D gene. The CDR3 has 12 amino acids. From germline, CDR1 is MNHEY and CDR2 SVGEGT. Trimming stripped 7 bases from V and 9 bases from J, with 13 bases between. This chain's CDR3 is CASTNRRSEQFF. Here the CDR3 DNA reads TGTGCCAGCACGAACCGTCGGAGTGAGCAGTTCTTC.